This T cell receptor beta chain is from a study of T cell responses to AZD1222 COVID-19 vaccine. This CDR3 is 17 amino acids long. Trimming cost V 0 bases and J 2 bases, with 18 bases left between them. The germline gives CDR1 SGDLS, CDR2 YYNGEE. Turning to this clone: The antigen is unknown.

General observations from the study: Donors in the cohort were predominantly white British and more often female, and clonal diversity was possibly underestimated.

Sequencing was performed with immunoSEQ multiplex PCR; in TCRdb, only in-frame clones are kept and a portion is missing. The sample contains some 110,000 clones, roughly 80% of which appear only once. The sample consisted of peripheral blood, taken on day 0 of AZD1222 vaccination. The rearrangement links TRBV9 to TRBJ2-7, with D maybe TRBD2 (5 bases). The receptor's source is an adult in good health. In DNA form, the CDR3 reads TGTGCCAGCAGCGTAGGCGGAGGTGGCGGCACTACCTACGAGCAGTACTTC. As protein: CASSVGGGGGTTYEQYF.